A single sample is the source of the 19 T cell receptor beta chains below, sequenced in a study of T cells after yellow fever vaccination. TCRdb recomputed calls from the 5' RACE reads with MiXCR, one row per CDR3 protein. The data hold about 550,000 distinct CDR3 sequences, with roughly 21% observed a single time. The sequencing here drew on PBMCs, taken 15 days after the yellow fever booster vaccination. These receptors were collected from a man between 25 and 39 years old who received the YFV17D yellow fever vaccine.

A few counts support this clonotype. The rearrangement links TRBV2 to TRBJ2-1; the match to TRBD2 covers 8 bases. V was clipped by 3 bases and J by 2 bases; unmatched bases: 0. Per germline, CDR1 SNHLY and CDR2 FYNNEI. CDR3 size: 14 residues. The CDR3 loop reads CASSDSGAYNEQFF. The CDR3 region has the DNA TGTGCCAGCAGTGATAGCGGGGCCTACAATGAGCAGTTCTTC.

This clonotype has only a few counts. The chain couples TRBV27 to TRBJ1-4; D gene ambiguous. CDR1 is MNHEY and CDR2 is SMNVEV in the germline V gene (reference sequence). CDR3 length equals 14 residues. V lost 3 bases and J 0 bases, leaving 5 bases between the germline ends. The DNA of the CDR3 is TGTGCCAGCAGTTTCGGTGCAACTAATGAAAAACTGTTTTTT. Residues: CASSFGATNEKLFF.

The rearrangement links TRBV28 to TRBJ2-7; perhaps D is TRBD1 or TRBD2 (5 bases each). CDR3 length: 12 amino acids. V shed 6 bases and J shed 6 bases, with 12 bases lying between them. Germline CDR1 MDHEN, CDR2 SYDVKM. CDR3 loop: CASRPPRGEQYF. DNA of the CDR3: TGTGCCAGCAGACCCCCGAGGGGCGAGCAGTACTTC.

This clonotype appeared a few times. The J gene is TRBJ2-1, the V gene TRBV12-3 or TRBV12-4; a possible D gene is TRBD2 (6 bases). Trimming left V 5 bases short and J 6 bases short, with 14 bases between. The CDR3 contains 14 residues. The CDR3 loop is CASSPTGTANEQFF. In DNA form, the CDR3 reads TGTGCCAGCAGTCCGACCGGGACTGCCAATGAGCAGTTCTTC.

A few counts support this clonotype. V gene TRBV4-3 combines with J gene TRBJ2-1; 9 nucleotides line up with TRBD2. Unmatched junction bases numbered 11, after V lost 0 bases and J lost 8 bases. This CDR3 has 17 residues. Germline V gives CDR1 LGHNA, CDR2 YSLEER. In nucleotides, the CDR3 is TGCGCCAGCAGCCAAGATCACCCAGCGGGAGGTCGGGATGAGCAGTTCTTC. Amino acid sequence: CASSQDHPAGGRDEQFF.

This clonotype was detected ten times or more. V usage is TRBV29-1 and J usage is TRBJ2-1; no reliable D call. With 3 bases removed from V and 3 bases from J, the gap between germline ends came to 6 bases. CDR1 and CDR2 from the germline V gene are SQVTM and ANQGSEA. The CDR3 is made up of 12 amino acids. As DNA, the CDR3 is TGCAGCGTTGAGATATGCTACAATGAGCAGTTCTTC. It is translated as CSVEICYNEQFF.

For the CDR3, the DNA is TGCAGCGCTAGCGGAAATAGTGTCCGTAGCACAGATACGCAGTATTTT. Amino acids: CSASGNSVRSTDTQYF. The chain employs TRBV29-1 and TRBJ2-3, with 7 nucleotides matching TRBD2. CDR1 and CDR2 from the germline V gene are SQVTM and ANQGSEA. The trim removed 7 bases at V and 0 bases at J, leaving 13 bases unmatched. CDR3 size: 16 residues.

This clonotype was picked up a small number of times. This rearrangement joins TRBV6-2 or TRBV6-3 to TRBJ2-2; TRBD1 aligns across 8 bases. The CDR3 covers 17 residues. Unmatched junction bases numbered 10, after V lost 6 bases and J lost 1 base. CDR1 and CDR2 (germline): MNHEY, SVGEGT. CDR3 residues: CASRKNLGTGNTGELFF. CDR3 nucleotide sequence: TGTGCCAGCAGGAAGAATCTGGGGACAGGGAACACCGGGGAGCTGTTTTTT.

This rearrangement joins TRBV9 to TRBJ2-1, with 7 nucleotides matching TRBD2. The CDR3 runs to 14 residues. Losses at the gene ends were 2 bases for V and 7 bases for J; bases not matched to a gene: 6. The germline CDR1 and CDR2 sequences are SGDLS and YYNGEE. CDR3 bases: TGTGCCAGCAGCGTGGGGGGACTACCTAATGAGCAGTTCTTC. Protein sequence: CASSVGGLPNEQFF. Combining the CDR3 with reference TRBV9 and TRBJ2-1 gives the whole variable domain DSGVTQTPKHLITATGQRVTLRCSPRSGDLSVYWYQQSLDQGLQFLIQYYNGEERAKGNILERFSAQQFPDLHSELNLSSLELGDSALYFCASSVGGLPNEQFFGPGTRLTVL.

This chain uses TRBV24-1 with TRBJ2-1, with 10 bases that match TRBD1. The J segment lost 4 bases and the V segment lost 3 bases, leaving 5 bases of the junction unmatched. The CDR3 consists of 16 residues. Germline V gene lookup returns CDR1 KGHDR and CDR2 SFDVKD. CDR3 coding DNA: TGTGCCACCAGTGATACCGGGACAGGGGATTACAATGAGCAGTTCTTC. Protein: CATSDTGTGDYNEQFF.

The chain uses TRBV6-5 and TRBJ2-5, with 7 bases fitting TRBD1. This CDR3 is 14 amino acids long. Per the germline V gene, CDR1 is MNHEY and CDR2 is SVGAGI. Unmatched junction bases numbered 1, after V lost 2 bases and J lost 1 base. The CDR3 sequence is CASSYGDSQETQYF. CDR3 nucleotides: TGTGCCAGCAGTTACGGGGACAGCCAAGAGACCCAGTACTTC.

The chain joins TRBV2 to TRBJ2-5; 10 bases align to TRBD2. CDR1 is SNHLY, CDR2 FYNNEI, per germline. This CDR3 has 15 residues. The V segment lost 5 bases and the J segment 2 bases; nucleotides outside the gene matches: 5. CDR3 nucleotide sequence: TGTGCCAGCAGTTATACTAGCGGGATGCAAGAGACCCAGTACTTC. Its protein product is CASSYTSGMQETQYF.

The chain has TRBV4-3 and TRBJ2-7; 12 nucleotides agree with TRBD2. The CDR3 extends over 17 amino acids. Germline CDR1 is LGHNA and CDR2 is YSLEER. V trimming: 0 bases; J trimming: 4 bases; junction bases outside the gene matches: 7. The CDR3 DNA is TGCGCCAGCAGCCAAGATTGGCCGACTAGCGGGAGTTACGAGCAGTACTTC. This codes for CASSQDWPTSGSYEQYF.

The chain links TRBV20-1 to TRBJ2-3; 9 bases agree with TRBD2. Germline CDR1 is DFQATT and CDR2 is SNEGSKA (reference sequence). There are 14 residues in the CDR3. DNA of the CDR3: TGCAGCAGTTTGCGGGAGGGCCGGGCAGATACGCAGTATTTT. It codes for CSSLREGRADTQYF.

This clonotype was recorded many times. The CDR3: CASSSMDLSGLYNEQFF. DNA for the CDR3: TGTGCCAGCAGTTCAATGGACCTGAGCGGGCTCTACAATGAGCAGTTCTTC. The chain combines TRBV28 with TRBJ2-1, with D possibly matching TRBD2 (6 bases). Germline CDR1 MDHEN, CDR2 SYDVKM. This CDR3 is built from 17 residues. The V end lost 4 bases, the J end lost 3 bases, and 19 bases lay between the germline ends.

The J gene is TRBJ1-1, the V gene TRBV21-1. TRBV21-1 is a recognized pseudogene. The CDR3 is 16 amino acids. Written as DNA, the CDR3 is TGTGCCAGCAGCAAAGACGGGGAGTGGGTTGGCACTGAAGCTTTCTTT. Encoded protein: CASSKDGEWVGTEAFF.

This clonotype was observed a handful of times. This chain links TRBV19 with TRBJ2-3; 8 bases fit TRBD2. This CDR3 contains 16 residues. The V and J ends lost 5 bases and 3 bases, in that order; junction bases with no gene match: 10. Per the germline V gene, CDR1 is LNHDA and CDR2 is SQIVND (reference sequence). The DNA of the CDR3 is TGTGCCAGTAGTCCTCAAGCGGGAGCCCCTACAGATACGCAGTATTTT. This codes for CASSPQAGAPTDTQYF.

This clonotype was found once. This rearrangement joins TRBV9 to TRBJ2-7; D is possibly TRBD1 or TRBD2 (6 bases each). The CDR3 contains 12 residues. Germline CDR1 SGDLS, CDR2 YYNGEE. Trimming stripped 7 bases from V and 5 bases from J, with 13 bases between. Here the CDR3 DNA reads TGTGCCAGCTGCGGGGCAGGGGACGAGCAGTACTTC. This sequence encodes CASCGAGDEQYF.

This sequence joins TRBV5-6 and TRBJ2-3; D remains ambiguous. The V and J ends lost 1 base and 3 bases respectively, with 15 bases between them. The CDR3 length is 16 residues. From germline, CDR1 is SGHDT and CDR2 YYEEEE. The CDR3 nucleotides read TGTGCCAGCAGCTTGAGGTTAGGGTCGGAGACAGATACGCAGTATTTT. Amino acid sequence: CASSLRLGSETDTQYF.